These 15 T cell receptor beta chains were all obtained from the same sample, sequenced in a study of spatial heterogeneity in lung cancer. Whole-study results and caveats: One measure, the expanded intratumoral alpha and beta TCR count, tracked tumor mutation counts.

Time point defined: sample taken at primary tumor resection. TCRdb redid the calling of the 5' RACE reads with MiXCR, one entry per CDR3 protein. The data contain about 9,800 distinct CDR3 sequences, 8% to 10% of them singletons. Their antigens are not known. The sequenced sample was lung tumor tissue, obtained at surgery. The receptors come from a female donor with early-stage non-small cell lung cancer.

This clonotype has at least ten counts. CDR3 region: CASSRGPTNTEAFF. CDR3 in DNA: TGCGCCAGCAGCAGGGGACCTACGAACACTGAAGCTTTCTTT. V and J are TRBV5-1 and TRBJ1-1, with a weak D call TRBD1 (5 bases). The germline gives CDR1 SGHRS, CDR2 YFSETQ. The V end lost 4 bases, the J end lost 1 base, and 11 bases lay between the germline ends. The CDR3 extends over 14 amino acids.

This clonotype showed up many times. This chain connects TRBV11-2 to TRBJ1-1; no definite D call. Germline V lookup: CDR1 SGHAT, CDR2 FQNNGV. The CDR3 spans 12 residues. V lost 5 bases, J lost 9 bases, and 13 bases lay in between. CDR3 in amino acids: CASSIGGLKAFF. CDR3 in DNA: TGTGCCAGCAGCATAGGAGGATTAAAAGCTTTCTTT.

This clonotype was detected many times. Sequence at one end of the junction differs from germline and may be a read error. The CDR3 loop reads CASSLASWTGNYYGYTF. In DNA, the CDR3 is TGTGCCAGCAGCCTAGCATCATGGACGGGAAACTATTATGGCTACACCTTC. This rearrangement joins TRBV7-9 to TRBJ1-2, with D hard to call. The germline V gene encodes CDR1 SEHNR and CDR2 FQNEAQ (reference sequence). The CDR3 length is 17 residues.

This clonotype is labeled medium-sized (0.01 to 0.1%). This sequence joins TRBV11-2 and TRBJ2-3, with D perhaps being TRBD1 or TRBD2 (5 bases each). Between the trimmed V and J ends, which lost 1 base and 5 bases, there was a span of 13 bases. The germline V gene encodes CDR1 SGHAT and CDR2 FQNNGV. The CDR3 length is 15 residues. The DNA for the CDR3 is TGTGCCAGCAGCTTAGGTTTAGGGGCGGGAGATACGCAGTATTTT. This gives the protein CASSLGLGAGDTQYF. The full variable domain, with the rest looked up from reference TRBV11-2 and TRBJ2-3, is EAGVAQSPRYKIIEKRQSVAFWCNPISGHATLYWYQQILGQGPKLLIQFQNNGVVDDSQLPKDRFSAERLKGVDSTLKIQPAKLEDSAVYLCASSLGLGAGDTQYFGPGTRLTVL.

The chain uses TRBV2 and TRBJ2-5; the match to TRBD1 covers 7 bases. V lost 6 bases and J lost 9; bases outside the gene matches: 16. Germline-derived CDR1 and CDR2 are SNHLY and FYNNEI. The CDR3 is made up of 15 amino acids. This CDR3 reads CASRKDRAPQGAQYF. CDR3 coding DNA: TGTGCCAGCAGAAAAGACAGGGCGCCCCAGGGGGCCCAGTACTTC. The variable domain in full, completed from reference TRBV2 and TRBJ2-5, reads EPEVTQTPSHQVTQMGQEVILRCVPISNHLYFYWYRQILGQKVEFLVSFYNNEISEKSEIFDDQFSVERPDGSNFTLKIRSTKLEDSAMYFCASRKDRAPQGAQYFGPGTRLLVL.

This clonotype was counted many times. V usage is TRBV12-3 or TRBV12-4 and J usage is TRBJ1-1; a weak D match, TRBD1 (6 bases). The CDR3 loop spans 16 amino acids. Trimming cost V 7 bases and J 8 bases, with 26 bases left between them. CDR3 sequence (DNA): TGTGCCAGCAAGGTTACTTGGGGGGGCGGACCTCGAGAAGCTTTCTTT. Translation: CASKVTWGGGPREAFF.

This clonotype appeared many times. V usage is TRBV30 and J usage is TRBJ1-2; no firm D call. V was clipped by 0 bases and J by 4 bases, with 9 bases between them. Germline loops: CDR1 GTSNPN, CDR2 SVGIG (reference sequence). This CDR3 is built from 13 residues. The CDR3 protein is CAWSVMDFYGYTF. The DNA for the CDR3 is TGTGCCTGGAGTGTGATGGATTTCTATGGCTACACCTTC.

Many counts were recorded for this clonotype. This chain uses TRBV11-2 with TRBJ2-5; TRBD2 is a possible D gene (7 bases). The V end was cut by 0 bases, the J end by 5 bases, with 13 bases between. Germline V gene lookup returns CDR1 SGHAT and CDR2 FQNNGV. The CDR3 is 15 amino acids. CDR3 loop: CASSLEGGEAETQYF. The CDR3, as DNA: TGTGCCAGCAGCTTAGAAGGGGGGGAGGCGGAGACCCAGTACTTC.

Notes on this clonotype: Germline and junction disagree at one end, which may indicate a read error. The rearrangement joins TRBV2 to TRBJ2-1, with D possibly being TRBD1 or TRBD2 (5 bases each). The germline gives CDR1 SNHLY, CDR2 FYNNEI. The CDR3 runs 16 residues. The CDR3 here is CVSAGIGASSYNEQFF. For the CDR3, the DNA is TGTGTCAGCGCCGGGATCGGGGCGAGCTCCTACAATGAGCAGTTCTTC.

This rearrangement joins TRBV9 to TRBJ1-1, with 9 bases fitting TRBD1. Germline lookup yields CDR1 SGDLS and CDR2 YYNGEE. Germline trimming cut 4 bases from V and 5 bases from J; bases unmatched to any gene: 6. The length of the CDR3 is 14 residues. CDR3 sequence reads: CASSKQGARTEAFF. In DNA, the CDR3 is TGTGCCAGCAGCAAACAGGGGGCGAGGACTGAAGCTTTCTTT.

Within the sample, this clonotype is medium-sized (0.01 to 0.1%). The chain joins TRBV2 to TRBJ2-1; unclear D gene. The CDR3 has 12 amino acids. Germline values: CDR1 SNHLY, CDR2 FYNNEI. Trimming pared 2 bases from V and 2 bases from J, leaving 1 base between. CDR3 residues: CASSETYNEQFF. In DNA, the CDR3 is TGTGCCAGCAGTGAAACCTACAATGAGCAGTTCTTC.

This clonotype was seen ten or more times. The CDR3, as DNA: TGTGCCTGGAGTGTAGGTGGCAGTGGAGGCGAAAAACTGTTTTTT. Translated, it gives CAWSVGGSGGEKLFF. The gene calls are TRBV30 and TRBJ1-4; D is uncertain. This CDR3 contains 15 residues. Germline CDR1 and CDR2: GTSNPN and SVGIG (reference sequence). V dropped 0 bases and J dropped 8 bases, with 16 bases sitting between them. Full variable domain (remainder filled in from reference TRBV30 and TRBJ1-4): SQTIHQWPATLVQPVGSPLSLECTVEGTSNPNLYWYRQAAGRGLQLLFYSVGIGQISSEVPQNLSASRPQDRQFILSSKKLLLSDSGFYLCAWSVGGSGGEKLFFGSGTQLSVL.

This clonotype was observed a few times. V gene TRBV20-1 combines with J gene TRBJ2-1; D is possibly TRBD1 or TRBD2 (6 bases each). This CDR3 has 13 residues. The V end was cut by 6 bases, the J end by 4 bases, with 13 bases between. Germline CDR1 and CDR2: DFQATT and SNEGSKA (reference sequence). The CDR3 loop is CSALTGAYNEQFF. The CDR3, as DNA: TGCAGTGCCCTTACGGGGGCGTACAATGAGCAGTTCTTC.

Notes on this clonotype: The junction differs from germline at one of its ends, possibly a read error. The chain is built from TRBV27 and TRBJ2-2; tentatively, D is TRBD2 (5 bases). In germline, CDR1 is MNHEY, CDR2 SMNVEV (reference sequence). This CDR3 has 16 residues. The CDR3 reads CDSSLTGYWQYGELFF. The CDR3 coding sequence is TGTGACAGCAGTTTAACGGGGTATTGGCAATACGGGGAGCTGTTTTTT.

The V and J genes are TRBV4-1 and TRBJ1-2; 8 positions match TRBD1. The ends lost 2 bases at V and 8 bases at J; junction bases unmatched: 4. Germline CDR1 is MGHRA and CDR2 is YSYEKL. This CDR3 contains 13 residues. In DNA form, the CDR3 reads TGCGCCAGCAGCCAAACAGGGGGTCAGGGCTACACCTTC. This codes for CASSQTGGQGYTF.